Below, one TCR beta chain is given with its context. The entry originates in a study of patients and donors after allogeneic stem cell transplantation. The CDR3 is 13 residues long. Germline lookup yields CDR1 MNHEY and CDR2 SVGAGI. V shed 2 bases, J shed 6 bases, and the junction held 3 bases outside the gene matches. MiXCR, run by TCRdb on the RT-PCR reads, gives a single entry per CDR3 protein. The table shows 80,000 to 90,000 distinct CDR3 sequences, with 40% to 60% occurring only once. Specimen: blood, either unsorted or a sorted T cell fraction (not recorded which). This chain joins TRBV6-5 and TRBJ1-1, with TRBD1 matching 7 bases. The TCR originated in a human donor who was either an allogeneic HSCT recipient or a stem cell or donor lymphocyte infusion donor (not recorded which). It is not recorded whose cells these are; they may come from a transplant donor. This CDR3 reads CASSYDRDSEAFF. The DNA for the CDR3 is TGTGCCAGCAGTTACGACAGGGACTCTGAAGCTTTCTTT.